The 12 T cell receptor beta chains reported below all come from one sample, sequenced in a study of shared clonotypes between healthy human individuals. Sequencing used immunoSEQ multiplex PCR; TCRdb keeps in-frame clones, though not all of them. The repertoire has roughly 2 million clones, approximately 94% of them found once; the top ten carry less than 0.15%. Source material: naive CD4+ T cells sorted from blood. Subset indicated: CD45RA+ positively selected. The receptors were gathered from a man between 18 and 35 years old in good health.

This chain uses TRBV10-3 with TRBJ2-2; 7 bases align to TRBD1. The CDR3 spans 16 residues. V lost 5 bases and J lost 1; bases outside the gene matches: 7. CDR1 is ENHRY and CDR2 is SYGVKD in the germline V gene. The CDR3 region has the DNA TGTGCCATCAGTTCGGAAGGGACAGAGAACACCGGGGAGCTGTTTTTT. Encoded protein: CAISSEGTENTGELFF.

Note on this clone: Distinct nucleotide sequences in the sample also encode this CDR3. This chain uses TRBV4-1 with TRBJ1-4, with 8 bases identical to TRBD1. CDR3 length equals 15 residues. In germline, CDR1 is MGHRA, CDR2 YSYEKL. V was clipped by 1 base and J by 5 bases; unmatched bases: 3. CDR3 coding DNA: TGCGCCAGCAGCCAAGGCGACAGGGGAAATGAAAAACTGTTTTTT. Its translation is CASSQGDRGNEKLFF.

As DNA, the CDR3 is TGTGCCAGCAGTTACAGTAGGACAGGGGGAGTAAATGGCTACACCTTC. This codes for CASSYSRTGGVNGYTF. The chain is built from TRBV6-5 and TRBJ1-2; 10 bases align to TRBD1. This CDR3 region has 16 residues. CDR1 MNHEY and CDR2 SVGAGI come from the germline V gene. Trimming cost V 2 bases and J 6 bases; bases outside gene matches: 9.

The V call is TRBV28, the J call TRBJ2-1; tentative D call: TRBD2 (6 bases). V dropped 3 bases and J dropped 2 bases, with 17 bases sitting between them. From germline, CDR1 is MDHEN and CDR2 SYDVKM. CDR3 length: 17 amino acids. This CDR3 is CASSFSLGAGPYNEQFF. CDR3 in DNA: TGTGCCAGCAGTTTCTCGCTAGGGGCGGGGCCCTACAATGAGCAGTTCTTC.

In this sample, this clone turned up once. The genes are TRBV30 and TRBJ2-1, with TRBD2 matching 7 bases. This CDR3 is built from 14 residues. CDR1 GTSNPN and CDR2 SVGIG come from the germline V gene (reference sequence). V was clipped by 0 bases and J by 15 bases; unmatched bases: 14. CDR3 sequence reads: CAWSVSRTRISSFF. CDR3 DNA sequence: TGTGCCTGGAGTGTCAGTCGGACTAGAATCTCCTCGTTCTTC.

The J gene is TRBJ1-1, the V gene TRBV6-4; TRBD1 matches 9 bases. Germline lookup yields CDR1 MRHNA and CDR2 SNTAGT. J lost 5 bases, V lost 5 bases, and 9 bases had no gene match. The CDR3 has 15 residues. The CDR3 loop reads CASSKGTGRATEAFF. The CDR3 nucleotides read TGTGCCAGCAGTAAGGGGACAGGGCGGGCAACTGAAGCTTTCTTT.

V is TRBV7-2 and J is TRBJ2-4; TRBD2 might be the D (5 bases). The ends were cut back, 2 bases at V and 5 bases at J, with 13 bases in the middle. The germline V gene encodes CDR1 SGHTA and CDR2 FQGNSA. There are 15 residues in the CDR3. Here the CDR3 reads CASSLRGLAQNIQYF. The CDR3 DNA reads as TGTGCCAGCAGCTTACGAGGGCTTGCCCAAAACATTCAGTACTTC.

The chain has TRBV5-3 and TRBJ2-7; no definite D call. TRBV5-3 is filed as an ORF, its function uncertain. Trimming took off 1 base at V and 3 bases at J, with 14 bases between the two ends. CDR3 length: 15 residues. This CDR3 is CARSLLRPGHYEQYF. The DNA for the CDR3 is TGTGCCAGAAGCTTGCTCAGGCCGGGCCACTACGAGCAGTACTTC.

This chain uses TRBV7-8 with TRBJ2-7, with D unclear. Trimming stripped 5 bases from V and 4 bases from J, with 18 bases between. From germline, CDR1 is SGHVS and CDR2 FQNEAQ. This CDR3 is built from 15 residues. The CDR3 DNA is TGTGCCAGCAGCCCCTTACCCGGGCCGGAGTACGAGCAGTACTTC. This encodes CASSPLPGPEYEQYF.

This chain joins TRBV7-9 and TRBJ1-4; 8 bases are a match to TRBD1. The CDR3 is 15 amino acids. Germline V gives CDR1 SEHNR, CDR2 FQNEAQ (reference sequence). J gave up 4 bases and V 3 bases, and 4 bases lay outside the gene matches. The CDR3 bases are TGTGCCAGCAGCTTCGGACAGGGTAATAATGAAAAACTGTTTTTT. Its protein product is CASSFGQGNNEKLFF. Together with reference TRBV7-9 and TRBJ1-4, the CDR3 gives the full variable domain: DTGVSQNPRHKITKRGQNVTFRCDPISEHNRLYWYRQTLGQGPEFLTYFQNEAQLEKSRLLSDRFSAERPKGSFSTLEIQRTEQGDSAMYLCASSFGQGNNEKLFFGSGTQLSVL.

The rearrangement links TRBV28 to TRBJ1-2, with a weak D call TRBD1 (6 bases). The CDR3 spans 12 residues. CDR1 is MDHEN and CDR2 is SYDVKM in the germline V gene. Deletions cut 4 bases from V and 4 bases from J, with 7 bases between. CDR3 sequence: CASSSGVYGYTF. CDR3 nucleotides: TGTGCCAGCAGTTCAGGGGTCTATGGCTACACCTTC.

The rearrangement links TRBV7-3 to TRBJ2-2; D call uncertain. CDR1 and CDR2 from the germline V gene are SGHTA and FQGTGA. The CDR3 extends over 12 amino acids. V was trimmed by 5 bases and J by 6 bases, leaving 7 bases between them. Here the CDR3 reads CASSPTSGELFF. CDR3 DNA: TGTGCCAGCAGCCCCACGTCCGGGGAGCTGTTTTTT.